The 24 T cell receptor beta chains given below trace back to one sample, sequenced in a study of blood T cell repertoires in COVID-19. TCRdb keeps only in-frame clones here, not all; method: immunoSEQ multiplex PCR. The sample lists 150,000 or so clones, 80% to 90% seen once, with roughly 12% in the top ten. Sequenced material: peripheral blood. These TCRs come from a young man with COVID-19, enrolled during active disease.

The J gene is TRBJ2-2, the V gene TRBV28, with D perhaps TRBD2 (6 bases). Trimming stripped 2 bases from V and 7 bases from J, with 11 bases between. This CDR3 contains 14 residues. The germline gives CDR1 MDHEN, CDR2 SYDVKM. This CDR3 reads CASSLRGGHGELFF. CDR3 nucleotide sequence: TGTGCCAGCAGTTTACGGGGAGGTCACGGGGAGCTGTTTTTT.

The chain employs TRBV28 and TRBJ1-2, with D unclear. CDR1 MDHEN and CDR2 SYDVKM come from the germline V gene. The V gene lost 5 bases and the J gene lost 8 bases, with 12 bases spanning the gap. This CDR3 has 12 residues. The CDR3 protein is CASSQSGRGYTF. In DNA, the CDR3 is TGTGCCAGCAGTCAATCGGGGAGAGGCTACACCTTC.

Here the CDR3 reads CASSGRASNQPQHF. The CDR3 region has the DNA TGTGCCAGCAGTGGGAGGGCGAGCAATCAGCCCCAGCATTTT. The gene calls are TRBV28 and TRBJ1-5, with D uncertain. The CDR3 extends over 14 amino acids. Germline CDR1 MDHEN, CDR2 SYDVKM. V was clipped by 5 bases and J by 1 base, with 9 bases between them.

The chain links TRBV4-3 to TRBJ2-1; D is possibly TRBD2 (6 bases). The CDR3 covers 13 residues. From germline, CDR1 is LGHNA and CDR2 YSLEER. V lost 0 bases to trimming and J lost 9 bases, with 9 bases between them. CDR3 amino acids: CASSQDTGGEQFF. The DNA of the CDR3 is TGCGCCAGCAGCCAAGATACCGGGGGTGAGCAGTTCTTC.

A note on this clone: This sample also contains other DNA sequences that code for the same CDR3. V gene TRBV7-2 combines with J gene TRBJ2-7, with 9 bases lining up with TRBD1. The germline V gene has CDR1 SGHTA and CDR2 FQGNSA. The CDR3 has 14 residues. The J segment lost 2 bases and the V segment lost 5 bases, leaving 4 bases of the junction unmatched. CDR3 protein: CASSRGQGAYEQYF. The CDR3 DNA sequence: TGTGCCAGCAGCCGGGGACAGGGCGCCTACGAGCAGTACTTC.

V and J are TRBV28 and TRBJ2-3; TRBD2 matches at 7 bases. The CDR3 has 16 residues. V was clipped by 2 bases and J by 1 base; unmatched bases: 6. Per germline, CDR1 MDHEN and CDR2 SYDVKM. CDR3 sequence reads: CASSLIVTSGTDTQYF. The CDR3, as DNA: TGTGCCAGCAGTTTAATAGTAACTAGCGGCACAGATACGCAGTATTTT.

On this clone itself: This specimen includes other DNA sequences encoding the same CDR3. The chain couples TRBV5-1 to TRBJ2-7, with 10 bases fitting TRBD1. Germline V lookup: CDR1 SGHRS, CDR2 YFSETQ. V gave up 4 bases and J gave up 2 bases; unmatched junction bases: 3. The CDR3 is made up of 14 amino acids. This CDR3 is CASSPTGGPYEQYF. As DNA, the CDR3 is TGCGCCAGCAGCCCGACAGGGGGCCCCTACGAGCAGTACTTC.

The chain is built from TRBV19 and TRBJ1-1; 7 bases agree with TRBD1. This CDR3 is built from 16 residues. CDR1 is LNHDA and CDR2 is SQIVND in the germline V gene (reference sequence). With 7 bases clipped from V and 1 base from J, the junction kept 12 bases outside the gene matches. This chain's CDR3 is CASKRGQAPTNTEAFF. CDR3 in DNA: TGTGCCAGTAAACGTGGACAGGCTCCGACGAACACTGAAGCTTTCTTT.

This rearrangement joins TRBV5-4 to TRBJ1-3; 7 positions agree with TRBD1. Germline-derived CDR1 and CDR2 are SGHNT and YYREEE (reference sequence). With 4 bases clipped from V and 4 bases from J, the junction kept 8 bases outside the gene matches. CDR3 length: 15 amino acids. The CDR3 sequence is CASSRTGSIGNTIYF. DNA of the CDR3: TGTGCCAGCAGCCGGACAGGTTCGATCGGAAACACCATATATTTT. Using reference TRBV5-4 and TRBJ1-3 for the parts outside the CDR3, the full variable domain is ETGVTQSPTHLIKTRGQQVTLRCSSQSGHNTVSWYQQALGQGPQFIFQYYREEENGRGNFPPRFSGLQFPNYSSELNVNALELDDSALYLCASSRTGSIGNTIYFGEGSWLTVV.

This clone was counted a few times. V gene TRBV28 combines with J gene TRBJ1-5; 7 nucleotides agree with TRBD1. V shed 8 bases and J 2 bases; nucleotides not matched to a gene: 6. The CDR3 is 14 amino acids. CDR1 MDHEN and CDR2 SYDVKM come from the germline V gene. In DNA form, the CDR3 reads TGTGCCAGCGATCGAGGGGGCGGCAATCAGCCCCAGCATTTT. Translation: CASDRGGGNQPQHF.

The chain links TRBV24-1 to TRBJ1-4; D not resolved. Germline values: CDR1 KGHDR, CDR2 SFDVKD. This CDR3 has 15 amino acids. V was trimmed by 4 bases and J by 8 bases, leaving 16 bases between them. CDR3 sequence (DNA): TGTGCCACCAGTGACCCCCGGGCCGGAGGAGAAAAACTGTTTTTT. It translates to CATSDPRAGGEKLFF.

The chain is built from TRBV29-1 and TRBJ2-2; perhaps TRBD1 as D (6 bases). Looked up from germline, CDR1 is SQVTM and CDR2 is ANQGSEA. The V end lost 4 bases, the J end lost 1 base, and 10 bases lay between the germline ends. CDR3 length: 14 residues. The CDR3, as DNA: TGCAGCGTTGTCCAACAGGGGAACACCGGGGAGCTGTTTTTT. Amino acid sequence: CSVVQQGNTGELFF.

The rearrangement uses TRBV6-5 and TRBJ2-1, with 7 positions matching TRBD2. In germline, CDR1 is MNHEY, CDR2 SVGAGI. The V segment lost 7 bases and the J segment 1 base; nucleotides outside the gene matches: 7. The CDR3 is 15 residues long. The CDR3 sequence is CASNAGALSYNEQFF. CDR3 DNA sequence: TGTGCCAGCAATGCGGGAGCCCTATCCTACAATGAGCAGTTCTTC.

The gene calls are TRBV9 and TRBJ1-2; D perhaps matches TRBD1 (5 bases). Trimming cost V 2 bases and J 1 base, with 12 bases left between them. Germline lookup yields CDR1 SGDLS and CDR2 YYNGEE. This CDR3 has 15 amino acids. CDR3 region: CASSVAGRFNYGYTF. DNA of the CDR3: TGTGCCAGCAGCGTCGCAGGGAGGTTTAACTATGGCTACACCTTC.

This clone was seen a single time. The chain links TRBV7-9 to TRBJ1-2; D is undetermined. The germline V gene has CDR1 SEHNR and CDR2 FQNEAQ (reference sequence). V was clipped by 1 base and J by 4 bases, with 10 bases between them. The CDR3 has 14 residues. This chain's CDR3 is CASSLEIYAYGYTF. As DNA, the CDR3 is TGTGCCAGCAGCTTAGAAATCTATGCCTATGGCTACACCTTC. The full variable domain, rest sourced from reference TRBV7-9 and TRBJ1-2, is DTGVSQNPRHKITKRGQNVTFRCDPISEHNRLYWYRQTLGQGPEFLTYFQNEAQLEKSRLLSDRFSAERPKGSFSTLEIQRTEQGDSAMYLCASSLEIYAYGYTFGSGTRLTVV.

The V gene is TRBV5-1, the J gene TRBJ2-5; 10 bases fit TRBD1. The CDR3 has 15 amino acids. Germline-derived CDR1 and CDR2 are SGHRS and YFSETQ. J was trimmed by 5 bases and V by 1 base; bases with no gene match: 5. CDR3 region: CASSLTRGQGETQYF. In DNA form, the CDR3 reads TGCGCCAGCAGCTTGACCCGGGGACAGGGGGAGACCCAGTACTTC.

The chain has TRBV10-3 and TRBJ2-7; TRBD2 aligns across 9 bases. The V gene's germline CDR1 is ENHRY and CDR2 SYGVKD. The CDR3 covers 15 residues. The trim removed 0 bases at V and 10 bases at J, leaving 10 bases unmatched. The CDR3 nucleotides read TGTGCCATCAGTGAGTCTTCGTCTAGCGGGACTCTTCAGTACTTC. Translation: CAISESSSSGTLQYF.

This rearrangement joins TRBV7-3 to TRBJ1-2; TRBD1 aligns across 10 bases. The CDR3 extends over 14 amino acids. CDR1 is SGHTA, CDR2 FQGTGA, per germline. With 5 bases clipped from V and 7 bases from J, the junction kept 7 bases outside the gene matches. The DNA of the CDR3 is TGTGCCAGCAGCCCCGGGACAGGGGTGGGTGGCTACACCTTC. Translating it yields CASSPGTGVGGYTF.

The V call is TRBV5-6, the J call TRBJ1-4; D not resolved. The CDR3 runs 14 residues. Germline CDR1 reads SGHDT; CDR2 reads YYEEEE. V was cut by 4 bases and J by 7 bases, with 14 bases left in between. In DNA, the CDR3 is TGTGCCAGCAGCAGCCTTAACGAGGGTGAAAAACTGTTTTTT. Residues: CASSSLNEGEKLFF.

V and J are TRBV28 and TRBJ2-1; possibly TRBD1 for D (5 bases). The CDR3 is 15 amino acids. The V end was cut by 4 bases, the J end by 0 bases, with 10 bases between. Germline loops: CDR1 MDHEN, CDR2 SYDVKM. The CDR3 DNA reads TGTGCCAGCAGTTACAGGTCCAGCTCCTACAATGAGCAGTTCTTC. Its translation: CASSYRSSSYNEQFF.

This chain links TRBV29-1 with TRBJ1-2, with D unclear. CDR1 is SQVTM, CDR2 ANQGSEA, per germline. The CDR3 has 11 amino acids. V was shortened by 3 bases and J by 8 bases, with 10 bases between the two germline ends. The CDR3 bases are TGCAGCGTTGAGTGGGAGTTAGGCTACACCTTC. It specifies CSVEWELGYTF. Drawing the rest from reference TRBV29-1 and TRBJ1-2, the complete variable domain is SAVISQKPSRDICQRGTSLTIQCQVDSQVTMMFWYRQQPGQSLTLIATANQGSEATYESGFVIDKFPISRPNLTFSTLTVSNMSPEDSSIYLCSVEWELGYTFGSGTRLTVV.

The chain links TRBV6-1 to TRBJ2-2; 9 bases agree with TRBD1. J gave up 5 bases and V 1 base, and 5 bases lay outside the gene matches. The CDR3 has 16 amino acids. From germline, CDR1 is MNHNS and CDR2 SASEGT. CDR3 sequence reads: CASSEGGTGKTGELFF. The CDR3 coding sequence is TGTGCCAGCAGTGAAGGAGGGACAGGGAAGACCGGGGAGCTGTTTTTT.

The rearrangement joins TRBV30 to TRBJ2-7; the D gene is possibly TRBD2 (5 bases). V was clipped by 1 base and J by 3 bases, with 10 bases between them. This CDR3 has 13 amino acids. Germline V gene lookup returns CDR1 GTSNPN and CDR2 SVGIG (reference sequence). The CDR3 spells CAWSAHDYYEQYF. The CDR3 bases are TGTGCCTGGAGTGCACACGACTACTACGAGCAGTACTTC.

This clone has only a few counts. The chain couples TRBV5-1 to TRBJ2-7, with 12 bases matching TRBD1. The CDR3 contains 17 residues. V trimming: 4 bases; J trimming: 0 bases; junction bases outside the gene matches: 8. Germline CDR1 reads SGHRS; CDR2 reads YFSETQ. This CDR3 reads CASSMPGQGAYSYEQYF. The CDR3 DNA reads as TGCGCCAGCAGCATGCCGGGACAGGGGGCGTACTCCTACGAGCAGTACTTC.